A selection of T cell receptor beta chains follows, all from one sample in a study of blood T cell repertoires in COVID-19. Clones were sequenced by immunoSEQ multiplex PCR, and TCRdb holds only the in-frame ones, with some missing. The sample holds some 300,000 clones; roughly 87% are singletons and the top ten take roughly 2.1%. The source material was peripheral blood. Receptors were obtained from a man younger than 35 with active or convalescent COVID-19. Both conserved end residues are part of each CDR3. Each record gives: J gene, D gene, V gene, CDR3 length, clone size, CDR3 DNA, CDR3 protein. D genes are given only for firm matches. Clone size is stated in some rows and not others, as once, few, many or a class when expanded.

j_call: TRBJ2-5; d_call: TRBD2; v_call: TRBV10-2; cdr3_length: 15; clone_size: once; cdr3_nt: TGCGCCAGCAGTGACCCCGGGCGGGGGCAAGAGACCCAGTACTTC; cdr3_aa: CASSDPGRGQETQYF
j_call: TRBJ1-6; d_call: -; v_call: TRBV9; cdr3_length: 15; clone_size: -; cdr3_nt: TGTGCCAGCAGCGCCTTGGATCACTACGGATCACCCCTCCACTTT; cdr3_aa: CASSALDHYGSPLHF
j_call: TRBJ1-6; d_call: -; v_call: TRBV3-1/TRBV3-2; cdr3_length: 19; clone_size: -; cdr3_nt: TGTGCCAGCAGCCAAGCAGGGTATTCTTCGGGGGGCCGGGGGGCACCCCTCCACTTT; cdr3_aa: CASSQAGYSSGGRGAPLHF
j_call: TRBJ2-1; d_call: TRBD2; v_call: TRBV5-8; cdr3_length: 16; clone_size: -; cdr3_nt: TGTGCCAGCAGCTTGTTTGCAGCGGGAGGGTACAATGAGCAGTTCTTC; cdr3_aa: CASSLFAAGGYNEQFF
j_call: TRBJ2-3; d_call: TRBD2; v_call: TRBV5-4; cdr3_length: 18; clone_size: -; cdr3_nt: TGTGCCAGCAGCTTGCGCGTAAATAGCGGGGGGGGGCTAGATACGCAGTATTTT; cdr3_aa: CASSLRVNSGGGLDTQYF
j_call: TRBJ2-1; d_call: -; v_call: TRBV11-2; cdr3_length: 15; clone_size: -; cdr3_nt: TGTGCCAGCAGCAAACTAGACCCCGACTACAATGAGCAGTTCTTC; cdr3_aa: CASSKLDPDYNEQFF
j_call: TRBJ2-1; d_call: -; v_call: TRBV7-8; cdr3_length: 17; clone_size: -; cdr3_nt: TGTGCCAGCACTCGGGGGGCGACTAAAGGCTCCTACAATGAGCAGTTCTTC; cdr3_aa: CASTRGATKGSYNEQFF
j_call: TRBJ1-1; d_call: -; v_call: TRBV18; cdr3_length: 13; clone_size: many; cdr3_nt: TGTGCCAGCTCACCAGGGGGGGACACTGAAGCTTTCTTT; cdr3_aa: CASSPGGDTEAFF
j_call: TRBJ2-3; d_call: -; v_call: TRBV11-2; cdr3_length: 17; clone_size: -; cdr3_nt: TGTGCCAGCAGCTTAGAGGGCACAGGGATGAGAACAGATACGCAGTATTTT; cdr3_aa: CASSLEGTGMRTDTQYF
j_call: TRBJ1-2; d_call: -; v_call: TRBV5-4; cdr3_length: 15; clone_size: -; cdr3_nt: TGTGCCAGCAGCCTTTCCCTCGGTTCTAACTATGGCTACACCTTC; cdr3_aa: CASSLSLGSNYGYTF
j_call: TRBJ2-2; d_call: -; v_call: TRBV12-3/TRBV12-4; cdr3_length: 11; clone_size: -; cdr3_nt: TGTGCCAGCAGCCCAATCGGGGAGCTGTTTTTT; cdr3_aa: CASSPIGELFF
j_call: TRBJ2-1; d_call: TRBD1; v_call: TRBV24-1; cdr3_length: 14; clone_size: once; cdr3_nt: TGTGCCACCAGTGATCAAGGAGCCGGGACAGGTCATCTCTTC; cdr3_aa: CATSDQGAGTGHLF
j_call: TRBJ1-3; d_call: -; v_call: TRBV7-6; cdr3_length: 14; clone_size: -; cdr3_nt: TGTGCCAGCAGCTTTACAGTAACTGGAAACACCATATATTTT; cdr3_aa: CASSFTVTGNTIYF
j_call: TRBJ2-6; d_call: TRBD1; v_call: TRBV7-9; cdr3_length: 18; clone_size: -; cdr3_nt: TGTGCCAGCAGCCTCACGACAGGGGTAGGAGCTGGGGCCAACGTCCTGACTTTC; cdr3_aa: CASSLTTGVGAGANVLTF